Included here is one T cell receptor beta chain sequence, with context. This sample stems from a study of OX40 agonist ivuxolimab in advanced cancers. Study background: Every 2 weeks, ivuxolimab was infused into the patients intravenously at between 0.01 and 10 mg/kg.

Sampling of blood occurred at baseline, cycle 4 day 1, and cycle 7 day 1. Libraries were prepared by immunoSEQ multiplex PCR; TCRdb keeps only in-frame clonotypes and omits some of them. Of 55,000 to 80,000 clones listed, about 92% are singletons. The V gene lost 4 bases and the J gene lost 3 bases, with 19 bases spanning the gap. Germline V gives CDR1 MNHEY, CDR2 SVGAGI. CDR3 size: 16 residues. This receptor was obtained from an adult with an advanced solid tumor such as melanoma, head and neck, liver or kidney cancer. Source: CD4+ or CD8+ T cells sorted from blood, taken in a trial of the OX40 agonist ivuxolimab. The V gene is TRBV6-5, the J gene TRBJ2-7; tentatively, D is TRBD2 (7 bases). The DNA for the CDR3 is TGTGCCAGCAGTTCTCGCCACAGCGGGGACAACTACGAGCAGTACTTC. Its translation: CASSSRHSGDNYEQYF.